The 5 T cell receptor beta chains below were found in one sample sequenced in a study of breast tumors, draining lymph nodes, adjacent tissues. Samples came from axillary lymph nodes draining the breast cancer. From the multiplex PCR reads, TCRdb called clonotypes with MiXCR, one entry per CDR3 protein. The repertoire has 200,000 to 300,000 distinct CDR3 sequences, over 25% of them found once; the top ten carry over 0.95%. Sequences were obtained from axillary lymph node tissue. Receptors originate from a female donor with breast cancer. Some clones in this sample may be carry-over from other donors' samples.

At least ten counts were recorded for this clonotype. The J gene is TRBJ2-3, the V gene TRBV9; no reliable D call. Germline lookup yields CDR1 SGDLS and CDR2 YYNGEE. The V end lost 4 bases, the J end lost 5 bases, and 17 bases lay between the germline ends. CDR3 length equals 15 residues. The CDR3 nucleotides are TGTGCCAGCAGCAACGACCTTTACTCCGGAGATACGCAGTATTTT. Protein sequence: CASSNDLYSGDTQYF.

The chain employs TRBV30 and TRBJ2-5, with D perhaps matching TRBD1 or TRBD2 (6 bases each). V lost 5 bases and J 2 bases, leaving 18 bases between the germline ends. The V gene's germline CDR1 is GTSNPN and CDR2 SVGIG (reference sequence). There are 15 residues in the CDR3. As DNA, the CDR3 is TGTGCCTGGCAGAGGGGGGTAACCTCGCAAGAGACCCAGTACTTC. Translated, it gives CAWQRGVTSQETQYF.

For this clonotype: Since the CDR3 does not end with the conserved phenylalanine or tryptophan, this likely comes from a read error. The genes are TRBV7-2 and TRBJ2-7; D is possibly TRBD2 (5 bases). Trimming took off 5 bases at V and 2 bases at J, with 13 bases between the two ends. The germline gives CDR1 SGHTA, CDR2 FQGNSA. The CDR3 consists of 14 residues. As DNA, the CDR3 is TGTGCCAGCAGCCAAGGAGACTACCCCTACGAGCAGTACCTC. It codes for CASSQGDYPYEQYL.

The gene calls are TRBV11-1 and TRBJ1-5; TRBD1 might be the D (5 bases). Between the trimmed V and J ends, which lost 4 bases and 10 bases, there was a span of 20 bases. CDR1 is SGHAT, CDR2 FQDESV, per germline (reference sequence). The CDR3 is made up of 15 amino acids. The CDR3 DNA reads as TGTGCCAGCAGCTACTCCGGGACTAGCAGAGAACCCCAGCATTTT. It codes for CASSYSGTSREPQHF. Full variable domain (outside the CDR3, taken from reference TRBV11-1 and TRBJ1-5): EAEVAQSPRYKITEKSQAVAFWCDPISGHATLYWYRQILGQGPELLVQFQDESVVDDSQLPKDRFSAERLKGVDSTLKIQPAELGDSAMYLCASSYSGTSREPQHFGDGTRLSIL.

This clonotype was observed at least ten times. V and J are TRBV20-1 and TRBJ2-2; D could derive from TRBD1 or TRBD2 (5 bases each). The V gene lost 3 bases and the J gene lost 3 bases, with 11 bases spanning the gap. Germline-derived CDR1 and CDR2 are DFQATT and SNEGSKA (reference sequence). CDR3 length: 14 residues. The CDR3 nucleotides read TGCAGTGCTAGCGGGGCGGCGGACACCGGGGAGCTGTTTTTT. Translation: CSASGAADTGELFF.